This note documents a single T cell receptor beta chain sequence. With a much larger clone just one base away, this may be a read error. TCR beta CDR3 region amplification was performed from RNA transcripts. The study used the HTBI primer set for a first-round RT-PCR of the TCR CDR3. TCRdb reprocessed the multiplex PCR reads via MiXCR and lists one record per CDR3 protein. The table lists under 400,000 distinct CDR3 sequences, roughly 13% of them singletons. Graves' hyperthyroidism is called stable when ophthalmopathy does not progress within 18 months. These data come from a study of T cells in Graves' hyperthyroidism and ophthalmopathy. Germline CDR1 MNHEY, CDR2 SMNVEV (reference sequence). The CDR3 extends over 13 amino acids.

This sequence joins TRBV27 and TRBJ2-7, with D unresolved. The J call may be incorrect, as the DNA end agrees better with TRBJ2-1. Material: blood. The sequence derives from a young woman with Graves' hyperthyroidism. CDR3 nucleotide sequence: TGTGCCAGCAGTTTAGACGGCCCCTACGAGCAGTTCTTC. Amino acids: CASSLDGPYEQFF.